This T cell receptor beta chain is from a study of cytomegalovirus exposure and HLA in healthy donors. Study-level information: From 150 million to 200 million T cells, an earlier analysis saw 120 million or so unique TCR beta sequences.

This clone was counted a single time. Its antigen is undetermined. This PCR relied on a set of 60 Vbeta primers and 13 Jbeta primers. Clones were sequenced by immunoSEQ multiplex PCR, and TCRdb holds only the in-frame ones, with some missing. The repertoire holds about 76,000 clones, with 78% as singletons. General observations from the study: Later analysis reportedly placed an Asian-associated ancestry cluster below the roughly 630-donor mean in N-insertions. In a later analysis, V- and J-gene trimming of beta chains associated with a DCLRE1C missense variant, replicated independently. Previously analyzed data showed that most TCR beta V segments were productive at a frequency of about 87% or about 30%.

The sequencing sample was made of PBMCs. The receptor was derived from a woman in her thirties or forties in good health and CMV-seropositive.

The CDR3 region has the DNA TGTGCCAGCAGACGAGACGGGACTTTGTCCTACGAGCAGTACTTC. It codes for CASRRDGTLSYEQYF. The chain uses TRBV6-1 and TRBJ2-7; D may be TRBD2 (6 bases). With 6 bases removed from V and 1 base from J, the gap between germline ends came to 16 bases. The germline V gene encodes CDR1 MNHNS and CDR2 SASEGT. The CDR3 sequence is 15 residues long.